Listed here is a single T cell receptor beta chain. This clonotype was seen more than once but under ten times. Its antigen remains unidentified. The sample holds no much larger clone one base away, and base qualities are not on file. Hyperthyroidism patients were newly diagnosed, with disease duration under 2 months, and aged 18 to 65 years. The study excluded patients with uncontrolled infections, other autoimmune diseases, pregnancy or lactation. Clinical symptoms, serum thyroxine and TRAb, thyroid ultrasound, and orbital computed tomography formed the basis for the diagnoses. Blood from progressor patients was collected at the time of first diagnosis with hyperthyroidism, before any ophthalmopathy symptoms had appeared. PBMCs were separated from 10 ml of fresh peripheral blood using Ficoll-Paque density gradient centrifugation. Progressor patients were defined as those initially diagnosed with Graves' hyperthyroidism in whom ophthalmopathy developed during follow-up. Trizol reagent was used to extract total RNA, and RNA quality was then checked on an Agilent 2100 Bioanalyzer.

The CDR3 goes from the cysteine to the phenylalanine over 15 residues. CDR3 DNA is the only sequence kept; it has 45 bases, read in frame from the first base. CDR1 is given as DFQATT and CDR2 as SNEGSKA, both from the germline V gene (reference sequence). Unmatched junction bases come to 10, with V trimmed by 6 bases and J by 0 bases. This entry belongs to a study of T cells in Graves' hyperthyroidism and ophthalmopathy (dated by TCRdb to between 2017 and 2020). In the study overall: Peripheral blood samples were taken at initial diagnosis, before any treatment was given. An independent validation cohort of under 20 hyperthyroidism patients and approximately 16 patients who later progressed to ophthalmopathy tested prospective prediction of ophthalmopathy. A discovery cohort of roughly 100 patients, 43 with Graves' ophthalmopathy and 57 with stable Graves' hyperthyroidism, was used to find distinguishing TCR V-J signatures. The roughly 91 discovery patients were randomly divided into training and test sets at a 7:3 ratio. The paper describes TCR Vbeta CDR3 sequencing of 135 peripheral blood samples, made up of approximately 40 ophthalmopathy patients, around 78 hyperthyroidism patients and 17 progressor patients. After sampling, hyperthyroidism patients received methimazole starting at 30 mg daily, and ophthalmopathy patients received high-dose intravenous methylprednisolone. The study also compared thyroid tissue and blood T-cell repertoires from roughly 6 Graves' hyperthyroidism patients.

The TCR beta CDR3 regions were amplified from RNA transcripts. The first round of RT-PCR for the TCR CDR3 was performed with the HTBI primer set and the Qiagen OneStep RT-PCR kit. A second multiplex PCR round built the libraries, followed by size selection and purification. The libraries were sequenced on an Illumina HiSeq2000 using paired-end 100 bp reads. Concerning the study's data processing: SOAPnuke was used to process the raw data, removing reads that contained adapters or uncalled bases, had a mean Phred below 15, or lacked an exact match to the constant primer or identifier. COPE v1.2.5 was used to merge high-quality paired reads, and clonotypes were defined as unique nucleotide sequences. MiTCR v1.1 was used to align the clonotypes against IMGT TRBV, TRBD and TRBJ reference segments. The analysis included only V-J combinations with a frequency above 0.0001, which together covered more than 99% of the repertoires. The TCS score was defined as the ratio of F50 (clonal expansion) to E x V (chaos), calculated using BLOSUM62-based TCRdist between CDR3 peptides within each V-J. Welch's t-statistics and random forest reduced 500 to 550 V-J features to 13, which were used in a naive Bayes classifier (R e1071). The public reads were run again by TCRdb, first through fastp at Q25 and then through MiXCR, and only productive beta chains were kept. Each record represents a unique CDR3 protein, reported with the most common genes and DNA among its rows. In this record, the V and J calls reflect TCRdb's handling and not the investigators' own analysis. This sample comprises over 700,000 distinct CDR3 sequences, over 15% of them detected only once. 15% to 20% of the sample is taken by the ten largest.

The full study reports these points: In validation, the model predicted progression to ophthalmopathy with approximately 71% sensitivity and over 72% specificity, a median of 6.5 months before onset. No statistical method was used to fix the sample size in advance, and group allocation was not hidden from the investigators. Ophthalmopathy was separated from stable hyperthyroidism by a 13 V-J signature model, with over 85% sensitivity and about 81% specificity obtained in cross-validation and 80%/75% obtained in testing. Most expanded thyroid clonotypes (frequency above 0.001) were also detected in blood, a finding suggesting that blood repertoires may reflect thyroid immune responses.

Here the chain combines TRBV20-1 and TRBJ2-7; TRBD1 matches 8 bases in the middle. This clonotype originated in a woman aged 50 to 65 with Graves' hyperthyroidism that later progressed to Graves' ophthalmopathy. The source material was blood. The DNA sequence reads TGCAGTGCCCTTATCCCGGACAGGGCCTCCTACGAGCAGTACTTC. Protein translation: CSALIPDRASYEQYF.